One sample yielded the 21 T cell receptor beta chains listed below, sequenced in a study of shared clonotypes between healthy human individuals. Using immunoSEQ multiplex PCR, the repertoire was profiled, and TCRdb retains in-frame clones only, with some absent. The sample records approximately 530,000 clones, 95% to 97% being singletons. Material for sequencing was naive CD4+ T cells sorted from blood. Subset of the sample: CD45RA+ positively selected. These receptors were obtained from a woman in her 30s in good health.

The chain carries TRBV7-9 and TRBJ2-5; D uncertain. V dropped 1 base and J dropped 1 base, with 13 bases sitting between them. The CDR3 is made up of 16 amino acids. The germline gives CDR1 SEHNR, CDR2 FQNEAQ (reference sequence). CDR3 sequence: CASSLVPGSLQETQYF. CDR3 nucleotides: TGTGCCAGCAGCTTAGTGCCGGGTTCCCTCCAAGAGACCCAGTACTTC.

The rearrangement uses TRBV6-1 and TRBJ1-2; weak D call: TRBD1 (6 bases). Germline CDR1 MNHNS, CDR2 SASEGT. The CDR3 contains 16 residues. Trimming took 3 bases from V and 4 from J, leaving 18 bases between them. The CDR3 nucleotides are TGTGCCAGCAGTGATTCCCTTCGGGGGGCAGTCTATGGCTACACCTTC. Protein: CASSDSLRGAVYGYTF.

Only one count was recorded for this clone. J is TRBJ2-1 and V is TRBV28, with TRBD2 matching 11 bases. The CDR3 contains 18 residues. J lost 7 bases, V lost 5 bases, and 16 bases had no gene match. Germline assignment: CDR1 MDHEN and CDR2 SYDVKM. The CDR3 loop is CASSETSGIPRGGNEQFF. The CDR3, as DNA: TGTGCCAGCAGTGAGACTAGCGGGATACCCCGAGGGGGGAATGAGCAGTTCTTC.

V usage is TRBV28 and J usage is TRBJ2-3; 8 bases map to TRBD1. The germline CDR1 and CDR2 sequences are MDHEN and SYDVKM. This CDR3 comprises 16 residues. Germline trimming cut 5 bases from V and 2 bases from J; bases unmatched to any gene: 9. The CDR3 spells CASSPRTGSTTDTQYF. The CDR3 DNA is TGTGCCAGCAGTCCCCGGACAGGGTCTACCACAGATACGCAGTATTTT.

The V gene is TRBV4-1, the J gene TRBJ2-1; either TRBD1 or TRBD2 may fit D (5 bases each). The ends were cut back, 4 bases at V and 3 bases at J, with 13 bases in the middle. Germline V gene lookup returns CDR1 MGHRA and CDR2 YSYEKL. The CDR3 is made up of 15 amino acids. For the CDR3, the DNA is TGCGCCAGCAGCCGACCCGGGACCCTCTACAATGAGCAGTTCTTC. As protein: CASSRPGTLYNEQFF.

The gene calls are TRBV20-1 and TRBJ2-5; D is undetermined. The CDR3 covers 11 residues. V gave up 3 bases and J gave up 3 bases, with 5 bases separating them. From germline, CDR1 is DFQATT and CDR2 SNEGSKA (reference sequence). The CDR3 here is CSASPKETQYF. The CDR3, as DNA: TGCAGTGCTAGCCCGAAAGAGACCCAGTACTTC.

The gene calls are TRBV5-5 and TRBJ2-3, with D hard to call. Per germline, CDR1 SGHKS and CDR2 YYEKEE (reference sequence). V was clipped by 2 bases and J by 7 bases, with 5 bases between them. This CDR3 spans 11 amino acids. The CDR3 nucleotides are TGTGCCAGCAGCTTCCGGAATACGCAGTATTTT. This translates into CASSFRNTQYF.

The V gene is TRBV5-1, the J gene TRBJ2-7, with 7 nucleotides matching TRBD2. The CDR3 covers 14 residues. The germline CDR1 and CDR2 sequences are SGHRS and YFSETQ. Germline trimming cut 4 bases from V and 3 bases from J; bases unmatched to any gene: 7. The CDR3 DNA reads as TGCGCCAGCAGCGCCCGACTAGCAATCTACGAGCAGTACTTC. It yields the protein CASSARLAIYEQYF.

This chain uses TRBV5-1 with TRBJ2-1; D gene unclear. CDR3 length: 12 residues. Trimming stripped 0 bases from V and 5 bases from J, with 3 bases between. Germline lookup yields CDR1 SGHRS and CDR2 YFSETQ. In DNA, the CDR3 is TGCGCCAGCAGCTTGGCCAACAATGAGCAGTTCTTC. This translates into CASSLANNEQFF.

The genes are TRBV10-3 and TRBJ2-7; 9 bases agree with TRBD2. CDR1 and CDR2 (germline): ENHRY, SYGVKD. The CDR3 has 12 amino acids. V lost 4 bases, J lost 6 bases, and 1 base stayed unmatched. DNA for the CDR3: TGTGCCATCAGTGGGACTAGCGCCGAGCAGTACTTC. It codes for CAISGTSAEQYF.

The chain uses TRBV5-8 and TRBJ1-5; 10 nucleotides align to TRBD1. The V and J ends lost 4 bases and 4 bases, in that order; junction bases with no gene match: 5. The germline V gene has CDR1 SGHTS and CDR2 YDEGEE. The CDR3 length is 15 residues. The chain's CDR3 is CASSTGTGENQPQHF. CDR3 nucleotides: TGTGCCAGCAGCACCGGGACAGGGGAAAATCAGCCCCAGCATTTT.

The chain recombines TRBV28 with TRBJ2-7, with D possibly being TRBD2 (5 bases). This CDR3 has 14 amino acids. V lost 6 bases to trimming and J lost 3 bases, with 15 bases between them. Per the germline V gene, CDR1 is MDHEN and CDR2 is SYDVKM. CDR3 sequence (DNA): TGTGCCAGCAGCCCGCCCGTCGGGGACTACGAGCAGTACTTC. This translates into CASSPPVGDYEQYF.

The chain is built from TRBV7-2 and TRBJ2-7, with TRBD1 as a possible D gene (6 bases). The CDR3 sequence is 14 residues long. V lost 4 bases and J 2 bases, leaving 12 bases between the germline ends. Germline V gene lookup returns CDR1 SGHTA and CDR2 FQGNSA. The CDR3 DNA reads TGTGCCAGCAGCTCCCACACAGGGACCTACGAGCAGTACTTC. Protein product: CASSSHTGTYEQYF.

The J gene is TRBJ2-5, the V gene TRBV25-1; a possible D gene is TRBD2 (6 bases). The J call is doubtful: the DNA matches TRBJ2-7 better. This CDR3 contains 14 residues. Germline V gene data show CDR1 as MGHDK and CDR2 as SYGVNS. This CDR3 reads CASSTTRSSYEQYF. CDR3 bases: TGTGCCAGCTCCACGACTAGAAGCTCCTACGAGCAGTACTTC.

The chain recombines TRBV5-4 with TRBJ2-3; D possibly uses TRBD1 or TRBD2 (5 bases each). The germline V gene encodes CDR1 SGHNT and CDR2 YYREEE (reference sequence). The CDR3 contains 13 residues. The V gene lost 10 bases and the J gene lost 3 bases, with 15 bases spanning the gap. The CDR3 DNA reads TGTGCCGCCGGGGCACCTCGGACAGATACGCAGTATTTT. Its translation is CAAGAPRTDTQYF.

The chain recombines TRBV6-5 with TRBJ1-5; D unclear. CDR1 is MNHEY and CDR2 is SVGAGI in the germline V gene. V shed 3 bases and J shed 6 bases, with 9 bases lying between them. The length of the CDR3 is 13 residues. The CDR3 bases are TGTGCCAGCAGTTATCTTGGGAGTCAGCCCCAGCATTTT. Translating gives CASSYLGSQPQHF.

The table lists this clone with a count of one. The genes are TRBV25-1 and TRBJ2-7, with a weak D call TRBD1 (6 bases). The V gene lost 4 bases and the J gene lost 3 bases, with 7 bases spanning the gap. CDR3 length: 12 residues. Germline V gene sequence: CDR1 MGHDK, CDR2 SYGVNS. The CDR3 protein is CASSAQGYEQYF. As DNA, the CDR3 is TGTGCCAGCAGTGCACAGGGCTACGAGCAGTACTTC.

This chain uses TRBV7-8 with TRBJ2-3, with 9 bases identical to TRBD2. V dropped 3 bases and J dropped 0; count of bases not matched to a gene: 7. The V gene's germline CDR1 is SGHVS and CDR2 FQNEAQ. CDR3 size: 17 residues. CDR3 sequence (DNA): TGTGCCAGCAGCTTTGCTGCGGGGGGGCTTAGCACAGATACGCAGTATTTT. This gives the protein CASSFAAGGLSTDTQYF.

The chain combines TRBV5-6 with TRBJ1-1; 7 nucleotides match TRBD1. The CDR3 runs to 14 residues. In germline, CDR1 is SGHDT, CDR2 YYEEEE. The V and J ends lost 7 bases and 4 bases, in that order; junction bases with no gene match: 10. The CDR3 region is CASAREGAFTEAFF. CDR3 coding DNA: TGTGCCAGCGCCCGGGAGGGGGCCTTCACTGAAGCTTTCTTT.

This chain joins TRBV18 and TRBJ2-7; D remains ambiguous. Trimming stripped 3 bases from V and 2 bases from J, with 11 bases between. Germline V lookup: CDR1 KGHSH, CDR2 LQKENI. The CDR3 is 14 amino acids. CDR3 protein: CASSPKGYPYEQYF. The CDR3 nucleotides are TGTGCCAGCTCACCGAAAGGCTACCCCTACGAGCAGTACTTC.

The CDR3 bases are TGCGCCAGCAGCTTGGTTCGGGGGCGCGCCACCGGGGAGCTGTTTTTT. This sequence encodes CASSLVRGRATGELFF. V gene TRBV5-1 combines with J gene TRBJ2-2; D is tentatively TRBD1 or TRBD2 (6 bases each). Germline V gene sequence: CDR1 SGHRS, CDR2 YFSETQ. V was trimmed by 0 bases and J by 4 bases, leaving 13 bases between them. The CDR3 runs 16 residues.